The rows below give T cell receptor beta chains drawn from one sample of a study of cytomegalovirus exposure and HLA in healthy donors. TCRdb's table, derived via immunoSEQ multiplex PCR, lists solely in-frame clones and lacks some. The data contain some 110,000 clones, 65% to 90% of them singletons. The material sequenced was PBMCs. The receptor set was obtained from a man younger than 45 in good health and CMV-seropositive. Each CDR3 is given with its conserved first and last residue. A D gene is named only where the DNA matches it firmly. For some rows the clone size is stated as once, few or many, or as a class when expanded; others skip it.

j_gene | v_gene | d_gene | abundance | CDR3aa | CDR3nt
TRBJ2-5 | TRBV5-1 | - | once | CASSLAGGPGETQYF | TGCGCCAGCAGCTTGGCCGGGGGACCTGGAGAGACCCAGTACTTC
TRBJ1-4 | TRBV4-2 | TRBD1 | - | CASSYDRAGELFF | TGTGCCAGCAGCTACGACAGGGCCGGGGAACTGTTTTTT
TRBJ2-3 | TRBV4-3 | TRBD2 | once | CASSQGLAGQGYF | TGCGCCAGCAGCCAAGGACTAGCGGGCCAGGGATATTTT
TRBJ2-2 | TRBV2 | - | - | CASLGAVPGELFF | TGTGCCAGCCTAGGGGCAGTCCCCGGGGAGCTGTTTTTT
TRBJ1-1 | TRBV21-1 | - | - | CASSSRGQSVLGNTEAFF | TGTGCCAGCAGCTCTCGGGGACAGTCAGTCTTAGGGAACACTGAAGCTTTCTTT
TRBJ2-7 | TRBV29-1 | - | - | CSVASGREYF | TGCAGCGTTGCGAGCGGAAGGGAGTACTTC
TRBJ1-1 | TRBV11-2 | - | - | CASRLAKGVVRSNTEAFF | TGTGCCAGCAGGCTAGCAAAGGGGGTGGTTCGGTCAAACACTGAAGCTTTCTTT
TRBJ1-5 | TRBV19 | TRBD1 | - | CASSSDRVWDQPQHF | TGTGCCAGTAGTAGCGACAGGGTTTGGGATCAGCCCCAGCATTTT
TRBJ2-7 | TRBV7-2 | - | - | CASSGGGGRGEQYF | TGTGCCAGCTCAGGAGGAGGAGGGAGAGGGGAGCAGTACTTC
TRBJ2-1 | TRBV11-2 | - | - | CASSLAHEQFF | TGTGCCAGCAGCTTAGCTCATGAGCAGTTCTTC
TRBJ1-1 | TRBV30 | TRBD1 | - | CAWSVQGAAEAFF | TGTGCCTGGAGTGTGCAGGGGGCGGCGGAAGCTTTCTTT
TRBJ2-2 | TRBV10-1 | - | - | CASSESRGNTGELFF | TGCGCCAGCAGTGAGTCGCGAGGGAACACCGGGGAGCTGTTTTTT
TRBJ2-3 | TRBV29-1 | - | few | CSVDSEGRGSDTQYF | TGCAGCGTTGATTCAGAAGGGAGAGGGTCAGATACGCAGTATTTT
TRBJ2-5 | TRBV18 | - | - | CASSPPSTGQETQYF | TGTGCCAGCTCACCACCGAGCACAGGGCAAGAGACCCAGTACTTC
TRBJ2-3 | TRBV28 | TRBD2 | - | CASLSSGVVPDTQYF | TGTGCCAGCCTCTCTAGCGGCGTGGTGCCAGATACGCAGTATTTT
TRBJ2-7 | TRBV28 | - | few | CASSFSYEQYF | TGTGCCAGCAGTTTTAGCTACGAGCAGTACTTC
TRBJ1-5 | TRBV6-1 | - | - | CASSEREGPWGPQHF | TGTGCCAGCAGTGAAAGGGAGGGGCCTTGGGGGCCCCAGCATTTT
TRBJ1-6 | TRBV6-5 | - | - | CASSGDKRNSPLHF | TGTGCCAGCAGTGGGGACAAAAGGAATTCACCCCTCCACTTT
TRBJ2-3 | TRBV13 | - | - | CASSSQGPSLLLSTDTQYF | TGTGCCAGCAGCTCCCAGGGCCCTTCGTTGTTACTTTCCACAGATACGCAGTATTTT
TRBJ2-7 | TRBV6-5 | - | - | CASGRGRSYEQYF | TGTGCCAGCGGTCGGGGGAGGTCCTACGAGCAGTACTTC
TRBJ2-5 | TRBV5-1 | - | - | CASSFAGEETQYF | TGCGCCAGCAGCTTCGCCGGGGAGGAGACCCAGTACTTC
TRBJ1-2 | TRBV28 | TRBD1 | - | CASSRDRNGRRGYTF | TGTGCCAGCAGTCGGGACAGAAACGGGCGACGGGGCTACACCTTC